Below, 32 T cell receptor beta chains from the same sample are listed, as sequenced in a study of OX40 agonist ivuxolimab in advanced cancers. Library preparation was by the immunoSEQ multiplex PCR assay. Here the immuneACCESS table is served through TCRdb, limited to in-frame sequences with V and J called. Missing clones are a known gap in these copies; in checked studies unresolved V genes cover under half, and the rest lacks a known reason. This sample comprises about 83,000 clones, 88% of them detected only once. 0.65% to 0.8% of the sample goes to the ten largest clones. The input for sequencing was CD4+ or CD8+ T cells sorted from blood, taken in a trial of the OX40 agonist ivuxolimab. The receptor source for this set is an adult with an advanced solid tumor such as melanoma, head and neck, liver or kidney cancer.

The rearrangement uses TRBV27 and TRBJ2-7; D perhaps matches TRBD1 (6 bases). The CDR3 runs 14 residues. Trimming pared 6 bases from V and 2 bases from J, leaving 14 bases between. Germline CDR1 is MNHEY and CDR2 is SMNVEV (reference sequence). CDR3: CASRTGTSAYEQYF. CDR3 DNA: TGTGCCAGCAGAACCGGGACATCGGCCTACGAGCAGTACTTC.

The chain recombines TRBV5-1 with TRBJ2-5; a possible D gene is TRBD1 (6 bases). Germline CDR1 reads SGHRS; CDR2 reads YFSETQ. This CDR3 is built from 15 residues. V was shortened by 0 bases and J by 0 bases, with 9 bases between the two germline ends. CDR3 nucleotides: TGCGCCAGCAGCTTGGGGGGGACACACCAAGAGACCCAGTACTTC. This gives the protein CASSLGGTHQETQYF.

The V gene is TRBV6-5, the J gene TRBJ1-2; 8 nucleotides match TRBD1. CDR1 is MNHEY and CDR2 is SVGAGI in the germline V gene. With 6 bases clipped from V and 3 bases from J, the junction kept 6 bases outside the gene matches. This CDR3 has 14 amino acids. In DNA form, the CDR3 reads TGTGCCAGCAGCCGACAGGGGATCGACTATGGCTACACCTTC. Its protein is CASSRQGIDYGYTF.

The chain has TRBV11-2 and TRBJ2-5; 9 nucleotides agree with TRBD2. The germline V gene has CDR1 SGHAT and CDR2 FQNNGV. The CDR3 is made up of 13 amino acids. Trimming took 6 bases from V and 5 from J; bases not matched to a gene: 4. CDR3 in amino acids: CASRAGGGETQYF. CDR3 DNA: TGTGCCAGCAGAGCGGGAGGAGGGGAGACCCAGTACTTC.

This clone was seen only once. V is TRBV7-2 and J is TRBJ2-3; D possibly corresponds to TRBD2 (5 bases). V shed 3 bases and J shed 2 bases, with 9 bases lying between them. The CDR3 totals 14 residues. Germline V gene sequence: CDR1 SGHTA, CDR2 FQGNSA. This CDR3 reads CASSFWEFTDTQYF. The CDR3 nucleotides are TGTGCCAGCAGCTTTTGGGAGTTCACAGATACGCAGTATTTT.

The V call is TRBV7-9, the J call TRBJ2-5; D not certain. Trimming left V 5 bases short and J 3 bases short, with 13 bases between. The CDR3 loop spans 14 amino acids. CDR1 and CDR2 from the germline V gene are SEHNR and FQNEAQ (reference sequence). In DNA form, the CDR3 reads TGTGCCAGCAGCCTACGACGAGAGGAAGAGACCCAGTACTTC. Encoded protein: CASSLRREEETQYF.

The chain combines TRBV5-5 with TRBJ2-3, with D unclear. The CDR3 totals 16 residues. Germline CDR1 and CDR2: SGHKS and YYEKEE (reference sequence). Trimming stripped 0 bases from V and 0 bases from J, with 11 bases between. CDR3 amino acids: CASSLVGARSTDTQYF. In nucleotides, the CDR3 is TGTGCCAGCAGCTTGGTTGGAGCCCGTAGCACAGATACGCAGTATTTT.

The rearrangement links TRBV7-8 to TRBJ2-1, with 9 positions matching TRBD2. V trimming: 4 bases; J trimming: 9 bases; junction bases outside the gene matches: 13. Germline V gives CDR1 SGHVS, CDR2 FQNEAQ. The CDR3 sequence is 16 residues long. CDR3 DNA sequence: TGTGCCAGCAGCTCGCTAGCGGGACTAGACTCCGGTGAGCAGTTCTTC. It yields the protein CASSSLAGLDSGEQFF.

The chain joins TRBV19 to TRBJ2-7; 12 positions agree with TRBD2. The CDR3 contains 17 residues. The trim removed 5 bases at V and 3 bases at J, leaving 11 bases unmatched. CDR1 and CDR2 from the germline V gene are LNHDA and SQIVND (reference sequence). The CDR3 region is CASSFSATSGSIYEQYF. Here the CDR3 DNA reads TGTGCCAGTAGTTTCTCCGCGACTAGCGGGAGCATCTACGAGCAGTACTTC.

The chain recombines TRBV5-1 with TRBJ2-1; D is undetermined. Trimming took 7 bases from V and 8 from J, leaving 16 bases between them. The CDR3 is 13 amino acids. Germline V gene data show CDR1 as SGHRS and CDR2 as YFSETQ. The CDR3 region is CASHNQVDHEQFF. Written as DNA, the CDR3 is TGCGCCAGCCATAACCAAGTAGACCATGAGCAGTTCTTC. The entire variable domain, with the rest obtained from reference TRBV5-1 and TRBJ2-1, is as follows: KAGVTQTPRYLIKTRGQQVTLSCSPISGHRSVSWYQQTPGQGLQFLFEYFSETQRNKGNFPGRFSGRQFSNSRSEMNVSTLELGDSALYLCASHNQVDHEQFFGPGTRLTVL.

The gene calls are TRBV18 and TRBJ1-1; D is unclear. The CDR3 length is 14 residues. V was cut by 0 bases and J by 2 bases, with 7 bases left in between. The germline gives CDR1 KGHSH, CDR2 LQKENI. CDR3 loop: CASSPPGINTEAFF. The CDR3 DNA reads TGTGCCAGCTCACCACCAGGCATAAACACTGAAGCTTTCTTT.

The chain recombines TRBV2 with TRBJ2-7; 9 nucleotides agree with TRBD2. CDR3 length equals 15 residues. The ends lost 4 bases at V and 2 bases at J; junction bases unmatched: 6. Germline values: CDR1 SNHLY, CDR2 FYNNEI. CDR3 amino acids: CASSAFSGGTYEQYF. In DNA form, the CDR3 reads TGTGCCAGCAGTGCGTTTAGCGGGGGAACCTACGAGCAGTACTTC.

The rearrangement uses TRBV5-1 and TRBJ2-5; D may be TRBD1 or TRBD2 (5 bases each). This CDR3 region has 14 residues. Trimming shortened V by 2 bases and J by 2 bases, and 10 bases separated the two germline ends. Germline V lookup: CDR1 SGHRS, CDR2 YFSETQ. CDR3 DNA sequence: TGCGCCAGCAGCTTCATGGGGGTTCAAGAGACCCAGTACTTC. It codes for CASSFMGVQETQYF.

CDR3 residues: CASSWGGRGQANQPQHF. The CDR3 nucleotides are TGTGCCAGCAGTTGGGGTGGGAGGGGGCAGGCCAATCAGCCCCAGCATTTT. The chain couples TRBV28 to TRBJ1-5; 7 bases map to TRBD1. The CDR3 consists of 17 residues. CDR1 and CDR2 (germline): MDHEN, SYDVKM. The J segment lost 3 bases and the V segment lost 4 bases, leaving 12 bases of the junction unmatched.

The genes are TRBV6-6 and TRBJ1-5; D unclear. Per the germline V gene, CDR1 is MNHNY and CDR2 is SVGAGI (reference sequence). CDR3 size: 15 residues. V dropped 2 bases and J dropped 0 bases, with 8 bases sitting between them. CDR3 nucleotides: TGTGCCAGCAGTTACGGGGAACATAGCAATCAGCCCCAGCATTTT. It is translated as CASSYGEHSNQPQHF.

The chain has TRBV19 and TRBJ1-3, with 11 bases aligning to TRBD1. Germline V lookup: CDR1 LNHDA, CDR2 SQIVND (reference sequence). The CDR3 spans 16 residues. With 6 bases clipped from V and 4 bases from J, the junction kept 8 bases outside the gene matches. The CDR3 DNA follows: TGTGCCAGTAGCGACCCGGGACAGGGGGAAGGAAACACCATATATTTT. Its translation is CASSDPGQGEGNTIYF.

This clone was detected only once. This chain joins TRBV29-1 and TRBJ2-5; 8 bases line up with TRBD2. The CDR3 is 13 amino acids. The ends lost 7 bases at V and 5 bases at J; junction bases unmatched: 9. Germline CDR1 reads SQVTM; CDR2 reads ANQGSEA. The CDR3 protein is CSASSGSYETQYF. In nucleotides, the CDR3 is TGCAGCGCCTCAAGCGGGAGTTATGAGACCCAGTACTTC.

V and J are TRBV28 and TRBJ2-5; a possible D gene is TRBD1 (6 bases). V lost 4 bases and J lost 7, with 16 bases in between. The CDR3 contains 14 residues. Germline V gene data show CDR1 as MDHEN and CDR2 as SYDVKM. For the CDR3, the DNA is TGTGCCAGCAGTTCCAGGGGAATAGCCGGGACCCAGTACTTC. Translated: CASSSRGIAGTQYF. Drawing the rest from reference TRBV28 and TRBJ2-5, the complete variable domain is DVKVTQSSRYLVKRTGEKVFLECVQDMDHENMFWYRQDPGLGLRLIYFSYDVKMKEKGDIPEGYSVSREKKERFSLILESASTNQTSMYLCASSSRGIAGTQYFGPGTRLLVL.

The chain recombines TRBV11-3 with TRBJ2-2, with 9 bases fitting TRBD2. This CDR3 has 16 residues. Trimming at V came to 1 base and at J to 3 bases, leaving 3 bases not matched to a gene. Germline lookup yields CDR1 SGHNT and CDR2 YENEEA. The CDR3 region has the DNA TGTGCCAGCAGCTTAGGCGGGGGGGCGGACACCGGGGAGCTGTTTTTT. Residues: CASSLGGGADTGELFF.

The chain employs TRBV5-1 and TRBJ2-2; unclear D gene. Germline CDR1 SGHRS, CDR2 YFSETQ. This CDR3 has 11 residues. Trimming stripped 1 base from V and 7 bases from J, with 2 bases between. Here the CDR3 reads CASSLNGELFF. CDR3 bases: TGCGCCAGCAGCTTGAACGGGGAGCTGTTTTTT.

CDR3 DNA sequence: TGTGCCAGCAGCTTAACACCCCGGGGCTACGAGCAGTACTTC. It encodes CASSLTPRGYEQYF. The rearrangement uses TRBV7-6 and TRBJ2-7; the D gene is possibly TRBD2 (5 bases). Trimming cost V 2 bases and J 3 bases, with 11 bases left between them. Per germline, CDR1 SGHVS and CDR2 FNYEAQ. This CDR3 has 14 amino acids.

This sequence joins TRBV15 and TRBJ2-7, with 8 bases that match TRBD2. CDR1 LNHNV and CDR2 YYDKDF come from the germline V gene (reference sequence). The CDR3 is 17 residues long. The V gene end was trimmed by 4 bases and the J gene end by 0 bases; junction bases not matched to a gene: 11. This CDR3 is CATSNLVRSGSSYEQYF. CDR3 in DNA: TGTGCCACCAGCAACCTAGTTCGAAGCGGGAGCTCCTACGAGCAGTACTTC.

The rearrangement uses TRBV12-5 and TRBJ2-4; D is perhaps TRBD2 (6 bases). Deletions cut 2 bases from V and 7 bases from J, with 15 bases between. CDR1 is LGHNT and CDR2 is FRNRAP in the germline V gene. The CDR3 length is 15 residues. CDR3 loop: CASGLPTGTYNIQYF. CDR3 sequence (DNA): TGTGCTAGTGGTTTGCCGACCGGGACTTACAACATTCAGTACTTC.

This clone has only a few counts. The chain couples TRBV19 to TRBJ1-5; maybe TRBD1 (6 bases). With 8 bases removed from V and 8 bases from J, the gap between germline ends came to 16 bases. There are 13 residues in the CDR3. Germline values: CDR1 LNHDA, CDR2 SQIVND (reference sequence). CDR3 residues: CASFGEAGEPQHF. In nucleotides, the CDR3 is TGTGCCAGTTTCGGGGAGGCAGGGGAGCCCCAGCATTTT.

The V gene is TRBV5-6, the J gene TRBJ1-1; D remains unclear. This CDR3 spans 12 amino acids. CDR1 and CDR2 from the germline V gene are SGHDT and YYEEEE. Trimming removed 1 base at V and 6 bases at J, with 7 bases between. The CDR3 nucleotides are TGTGCCAGCAGCTTGCGGGCCCCTGAAGCTTTCTTT. Protein sequence: CASSLRAPEAFF.

A few counts support this clone. The V gene is TRBV19, the J gene TRBJ1-5; no firm D call. CDR1 is LNHDA and CDR2 is SQIVND in the germline V gene (reference sequence). This CDR3 has 14 amino acids. Between the trimmed V and J ends, which lost 0 bases and 2 bases, there was a span of 5 bases. The CDR3: CASSIEWGNQPQHF. The CDR3 DNA reads as TGTGCCAGTAGTATAGAGTGGGGCAATCAGCCCCAGCATTTT.

V usage is TRBV19 and J usage is TRBJ2-7; 7 nucleotides match TRBD1. CDR1 is LNHDA and CDR2 is SQIVND in the germline V gene (reference sequence). This CDR3 is built from 14 residues. V dropped 9 bases and J dropped 1; count of bases not matched to a gene: 9. CDR3 protein: CASRRDRVSYEQYF. Here the CDR3 DNA reads TGTGCCAGCAGACGTGACAGGGTATCCTACGAGCAGTACTTC.

The chain couples TRBV5-6 to TRBJ1-6; D remains unclear. Trimming left V 0 bases short and J 7 bases short, with 17 bases between. Germline V CDR1 and CDR2: SGHDT, YYEEEE. The CDR3 is made up of 17 amino acids. CDR3 protein: CASSLGAFEDWNSPLHF. The DNA of the CDR3 is TGTGCCAGCAGCTTGGGGGCGTTCGAGGACTGGAATTCACCCCTCCACTTT.

This clone was counted only a few times. V is TRBV28 and J is TRBJ2-7, with a possible D match to TRBD1 (6 bases). Trimming removed 4 bases at V and 1 base at J, with 14 bases between. This CDR3 is built from 15 residues. Germline CDR1 is MDHEN and CDR2 is SYDVKM. The CDR3 nucleotides read TGTGCCAGCAGTTCCCGAACAGGGATTTCCTACGAGCAGTACTTC. Translated, it gives CASSSRTGISYEQYF.

The rearrangement links TRBV7-6 to TRBJ2-5; 7 bases are shared with TRBD2. The V gene end was trimmed by 5 bases and the J gene end by 9 bases; junction bases not matched to a gene: 9. The CDR3 is 13 amino acids. Germline V lookup: CDR1 SGHVS, CDR2 FNYEAQ. The CDR3, as DNA: TGTGCCAGCAGCCAGGGACTACCTTGGGCCCAGTACTTC. Its translation: CASSQGLPWAQYF.

The rearrangement links TRBV11-2 to TRBJ2-2; 8 nucleotides align to TRBD2. The CDR3 loop spans 14 amino acids. V was clipped by 7 bases and J by 2 bases; unmatched bases: 3. The germline V gene has CDR1 SGHAT and CDR2 FQNNGV. Written as DNA, the CDR3 is TGTGCCAGCAAGGGACTAGTAAACACCGGGGAGCTGTTTTTT. This sequence encodes CASKGLVNTGELFF.

This clone was counted once. The J gene is TRBJ1-2, the V gene TRBV5-6; D is unclear. V lost 0 bases and J 4 bases, leaving 7 bases between the germline ends. Germline CDR1 and CDR2: SGHDT and YYEEEE. This CDR3 has 13 residues. The CDR3 DNA follows: TGTGCCAGCAGCTTGGAGGCGGTCTATGGCTACACCTTC. Its translation is CASSLEAVYGYTF. The entire variable domain, with the rest obtained from reference TRBV5-6 and TRBJ1-2, is as follows: DAGVTQSPTHLIKTRGQQVTLRCSPKSGHDTVSWYQQALGQGPQFIFQYYEEEERQRGNFPDRFSGHQFPNYSSELNVNALLLGDSALYLCASSLEAVYGYTFGSGTRLTVV.